This TCR beta chain was recorded in a study of T cell repertoires in cytomegalovirus infection (dated by TCRdb to between 2017 and 2020). For the wider study: Peptide stimulations targeted recently identified HLA-C-restricted CMV epitopes, whose presentation resists viral immunomodulation, together with well-studied HLA-B-restricted epitopes. The HLA type of each donor mattered for the analysis, because public TCR beta signatures pointed to carriage of CMV infection along with the matching HLA type. Overall results and qualifications from the work: The ex vivo response was dominated by HLA-C-restricted CMV-specific TCR beta clonotypes, which also provided the single most frequent clonotype in two of eight donors. In both this cohort and an independent roughly 350-donor cohort, the cumulative frequency of public TCR beta family members distinguished carriers of CMV infection plus the relevant HLA type.

The treatment or condition label of this sample denotes: in vitro stimulation with specific CMV peptide epitopes to enrich CMV-specific T cells. Data came from an Illumina HiSeq 1500. The public reads were quality trimmed at Q25 with fastp and then assembled into clones with MiXCR by TCRdb, keeping productive beta chains. Records with the same CDR3 protein are collapsed into one entry carrying the most frequent genes and DNA. This sample comprises some 500,000 distinct CDR3 sequences, about 33% of them detected only once. The top ten clonotypes cover roughly a sixth of the sample. Of note for this clonotype: Which antigen it targets is not known. No base qualities exist here, and no much larger clone lies one base off it.

The sequence was collected from a human donor in good health (CMV status not recorded). Some clones in this sample may be carry-over from other donors' samples. Here the sequenced sample was cultured PBMCs, taken from culture after CMV antigen stimulation.

CDR3 region: CAISKQGSDEQFF. The DNA sequence reads TGTGCCATCAGTAAACAGGGGAGCGATGAGCAGTTCTTC. The chain is made from TRBV10-3 and TRBJ2-1, with 7 central nucleotides matching TRBD1. From its cysteine to its phenylalanine, the CDR3 spans 13 amino acids. CDR3 DNA only is kept here, 39 bases in frame from base 1. Compared with germline, V lacks 5 bases and J lacks 8 bases; bases without a gene match: 6. CDR1 and CDR2, per the germline V gene, are ENHRY and SYGVKD.